This T cell receptor beta chain appears in the sequencing data of a study of cytomegalovirus exposure and HLA in healthy donors. In regard to this clone: Its antigen is as yet unknown.

The PCR contained 60 Vbeta and 13 Jbeta primers. Assay used: immunoSEQ multiplex PCR; TCRdb lists only in-frame clones, some missing. Among about 140,000 clones listed, 70% to 85% were seen once. Study conclusions and caveats: Among donors in an Asian-associated ancestry cluster, a later analysis reportedly found fewer N-insertions than the roughly 610-donor mean.

Trimming left V 6 bases short and J 1 base short, with 13 bases between. This CDR3 region has 15 residues. CDR1 is SGHRS, CDR2 YFSETQ, per germline. The sequenced material came from PBMCs. This receptor was identified in a woman aged 40 to 50 in good health and CMV-seronegative. The rearrangement uses TRBV5-1 and TRBJ2-2; weak D call: TRBD2 (5 bases). The CDR3 is CASKFGLMNTGELFF. In DNA form, the CDR3 reads TGCGCCAGCAAGTTCGGACTGATGAACACCGGGGAGCTGTTTTTT.